This is a list of T cell receptor beta chains from one sample in a study of regulatory T cells in long-lasting Graves disease. TCRdb re-called the multiplex PCR reads with MiXCR, one entry per CDR3 protein. The sample includes around 480,000 distinct CDR3 sequences, 15% to 20% seen only once; the top ten take roughly an eighth. These same data were also listed under a study on T cells in Graves' hyperthyroidism and ophthalmopathy.

The sample was peripheral blood mononuclear cells (PBMCs), taken at new diagnosis, from a patient treated with antithyroid drugs. All receptors come from a man aged 40-49 years with Graves disease. Both conserved end residues are part of each CDR3. D genes are given only for firm matches. Not all rows give a size; the values are once, few, many and, for expanded clones, a class.

d_call: NA
j_call: TRBJ2-5
clone_size: NA
v_call: TRBV29-1
cdr3_aa: CSVEGTRGETQYF
cdr3_nt: TGCAGCGTTGAAGGGACTAGGGGGGAGACCCAGTACTTC

d_call: NA
j_call: TRBJ1-5
clone_size: NA
v_call: TRBV19
cdr3_aa: CASSISRVDQPQHF
cdr3_nt: TGTGCCAGTAGTATTTCCAGGGTCGATCAGCCCCAGCATTTT

d_call: NA
j_call: TRBJ2-7
clone_size: many
v_call: TRBV29-1
cdr3_aa: CSVGVTAYEQYF
cdr3_nt: TGCAGCGTTGGGGTTACCGCCTACGAGCAGTACTTC

d_call: NA
j_call: TRBJ2-2
clone_size: many
v_call: TRBV12-3/TRBV12-4
cdr3_aa: CASSPVLFRELFF
cdr3_nt: TGTGCCAGCAGCCCTGTTCTCTTCCGGGAGCTGTTTTTT

d_call: NA
j_call: TRBJ2-5
clone_size: many
v_call: TRBV3-1
cdr3_aa: CASSQDLGGWTQYF
cdr3_nt: TGTGCCAGCAGCCAAGACCTAGGGGGGTGGACCCAGTACTTC

d_call: TRBD1
j_call: TRBJ1-1
clone_size: NA
v_call: TRBV5-1
cdr3_aa: CASSLEVGRQGATNTEAFF
cdr3_nt: TGCGCCAGCAGCTTGGAGGTCGGGAGACAGGGGGCGACGAACACTGAAGCTTTCTTT

d_call: NA
j_call: TRBJ1-3
clone_size: NA
v_call: TRBV2
cdr3_aa: CASQGSYSGNTIYF
cdr3_nt: TGTGCCAGCCAAGGGAGTTACTCTGGAAACACCATATATTTT

d_call: TRBD1
j_call: TRBJ2-7
clone_size: many
v_call: TRBV29-1
cdr3_aa: CSVEGQGTYEQYF
cdr3_nt: TGCAGCGTTGAGGGACAGGGAACCTACGAGCAGTACTTC

d_call: NA
j_call: TRBJ2-5
clone_size: many
v_call: TRBV18
cdr3_aa: CASSSTAADPTQYF
cdr3_nt: TGTGCCAGCTCATCCACGGCGGCAGACCCGACCCAGTACTTC

d_call: NA
j_call: TRBJ2-2
clone_size: many
v_call: TRBV18
cdr3_aa: CASSPDRVNTGELFF
cdr3_nt: TGTGCCAGCTCACCGGACAGAGTTAACACCGGGGAGCTGTTTTTT

d_call: NA
j_call: TRBJ2-7
clone_size: NA
v_call: TRBV3-1
cdr3_aa: CASSGSYELYF
cdr3_nt: TGTGCCAGCAGCGGGAGTTACGAGCTGTACTTC

d_call: TRBD2
j_call: TRBJ2-5
clone_size: many
v_call: TRBV10-3
cdr3_aa: CAISSREGETQYF
cdr3_nt: TGTGCCATCAGTAGCAGGGAGGGAGAGACCCAGTACTTC

d_call: NA
j_call: TRBJ2-7
clone_size: few
v_call: TRBV12-5
cdr3_aa: CASGPHRRSYEQYF
cdr3_nt: TGTGCTAGTGGTCCCCACCGACGATCCTACGAGCAGTACTTC

d_call: NA
j_call: TRBJ1-5
clone_size: few
v_call: TRBV20-1
cdr3_aa: CSARVGTAGNQPQHF
cdr3_nt: TGCAGTGCTAGAGTCGGAACGGCGGGCAATCAGCCCCAGCATTTT

d_call: NA
j_call: TRBJ2-7
clone_size: many
v_call: TRBV28
cdr3_aa: CASSSAGIYEQYF
cdr3_nt: TGTGCCAGCAGTTCAGCGGGCATCTACGAGCAGTACTTC

d_call: NA
j_call: TRBJ2-5
clone_size: many
v_call: TRBV12-5
cdr3_aa: CASGPGGRWGETQYF
cdr3_nt: TGTGCTAGTGGCCCCGGGGGACGGTGGGGAGAGACCCAGTACTTC

d_call: NA
j_call: TRBJ1-1
clone_size: few
v_call: TRBV10-3
cdr3_aa: CAISESGNTEAFF
cdr3_nt: TGTGCCATCAGTGAGTCTGGGAACACTGAAGCTTTCTTT

d_call: TRBD2
j_call: TRBJ2-3
clone_size: many
v_call: TRBV2
cdr3_aa: CASSDPGRLAGLTDTQYF
cdr3_nt: TGTGCCAGCAGTGATCCCGGGCGGCTAGCGGGGCTCACAGATACGCAGTATTTT

d_call: NA
j_call: TRBJ1-5
clone_size: NA
v_call: TRBV28
cdr3_aa: CASFSPGAINQPQHF
cdr3_nt: TGTGCCAGCTTCTCTCCAGGGGCCATTAATCAGCCCCAGCATTTT

d_call: NA
j_call: TRBJ2-1
clone_size: NA
v_call: TRBV30
cdr3_aa: CAWVGGAGAAYNEQFF
cdr3_nt: TGTGCCTGGGTTGGGGGCGCGGGAGCTGCCTACAATGAGCAGTTCTTC

d_call: NA
j_call: TRBJ2-3
clone_size: many
v_call: TRBV19
cdr3_aa: CASSITGLADTQYF
cdr3_nt: TGTGCCAGTAGTATAACAGGATTGGCAGATACGCAGTATTTT

d_call: NA
j_call: TRBJ2-5
clone_size: NA
v_call: TRBV3-1
cdr3_aa: CASSQARYETQYF
cdr3_nt: TGTGCCAGCAGCCAAGCAAGGTACGAGACCCAGTACTTC

d_call: NA
j_call: TRBJ2-1
clone_size: few
v_call: TRBV29-1
cdr3_aa: CSVEVRGYEQFF
cdr3_nt: TGCAGCGTTGAAGTCAGGGGATATGAGCAGTTCTTC

d_call: TRBD2
j_call: TRBJ2-7
clone_size: many
v_call: TRBV28
cdr3_aa: CASSTLTSESSYEQYF
cdr3_nt: TGTGCCAGCAGTACCCTGACTAGCGAAAGCTCCTACGAGCAGTACTTC

d_call: TRBD1
j_call: TRBJ2-7
clone_size: many
v_call: TRBV12-3/TRBV12-4
cdr3_aa: CASSPDRGYEQYF
cdr3_nt: TGTGCCAGCAGTCCCGACAGGGGGTACGAGCAGTACTTC

d_call: TRBD1
j_call: TRBJ2-7
clone_size: few
v_call: TRBV10-3
cdr3_aa: CAISKGQGPNEQYF
cdr3_nt: TGTGCCATCAGTAAGGGACAGGGTCCTAACGAGCAGTACTTC

d_call: TRBD1
j_call: TRBJ2-6
clone_size: NA
v_call: TRBV12-3/TRBV12-4
cdr3_aa: CASSHRGGANVLTF
cdr3_nt: TGTGCCAGCAGTCACAGGGGTGGGGCCAACGTCCTGACTTTC

d_call: TRBD1
j_call: TRBJ2-7
clone_size: few
v_call: TRBV30
cdr3_aa: CAWSSGQGNEQYF
cdr3_nt: TGTGCCTGGAGTTCGGGACAGGGAAACGAGCAGTACTTC

d_call: TRBD1
j_call: TRBJ1-1
clone_size: NA
v_call: TRBV2
cdr3_aa: CASSDGTGGARLGTEAFF
cdr3_nt: TGTGCCAGCAGTGATGGGACAGGGGGCGCGAGGTTGGGCACTGAAGCTTTCTTT

d_call: NA
j_call: TRBJ2-7
clone_size: many
v_call: TRBV12-3/TRBV12-4
cdr3_aa: CASTIGGPAYEQYF
cdr3_nt: TGTGCCAGCACCATCGGAGGGCCGGCCTACGAGCAGTACTTC

d_call: TRBD1
j_call: TRBJ1-5
clone_size: many
v_call: TRBV28
cdr3_aa: CASSLGQGDQPQHF
cdr3_nt: TGTGCCAGCAGTTTGGGGCAGGGGGATCAGCCCCAGCATTTT

d_call: NA
j_call: TRBJ2-3
clone_size: NA
v_call: TRBV12-3/TRBV12-4
cdr3_aa: CASSPISDTQYF
cdr3_nt: TGTGCCAGCAGTCCAATATCAGATACGCAGTATTTT

d_call: NA
j_call: TRBJ2-3
clone_size: many
v_call: TRBV10-3
cdr3_aa: CAISGGADTQYF
cdr3_nt: TGTGCCATCAGTGGTGGGGCAGATACGCAGTATTTT

d_call: TRBD1
j_call: TRBJ2-7
clone_size: NA
v_call: TRBV25-1
cdr3_aa: CASSEGQGARYEQYF
cdr3_nt: TGTGCCAGCAGTGAAGGACAGGGGGCTAGGTACGAGCAGTACTTC

d_call: TRBD2
j_call: TRBJ2-1
clone_size: many
v_call: TRBV5-1
cdr3_aa: CASSLSGRGGYNEQFF
cdr3_nt: TGCGCCAGCAGCTTGTCTGGGAGGGGTGGCTACAATGAGCAGTTCTTC

d_call: TRBD2
j_call: TRBJ2-3
clone_size: NA
v_call: TRBV4-1
cdr3_aa: CAGARGLADTDTQYF
cdr3_nt: TGCGCCGGTGCGAGAGGACTAGCGGACACAGATACGCAGTATTTT

d_call: TRBD2
j_call: TRBJ2-7
clone_size: many
v_call: TRBV4-1
cdr3_aa: CASSQATSGFYEQYF
cdr3_nt: TGCGCCAGCAGCCAAGCGACTAGCGGGTTCTACGAGCAGTACTTC